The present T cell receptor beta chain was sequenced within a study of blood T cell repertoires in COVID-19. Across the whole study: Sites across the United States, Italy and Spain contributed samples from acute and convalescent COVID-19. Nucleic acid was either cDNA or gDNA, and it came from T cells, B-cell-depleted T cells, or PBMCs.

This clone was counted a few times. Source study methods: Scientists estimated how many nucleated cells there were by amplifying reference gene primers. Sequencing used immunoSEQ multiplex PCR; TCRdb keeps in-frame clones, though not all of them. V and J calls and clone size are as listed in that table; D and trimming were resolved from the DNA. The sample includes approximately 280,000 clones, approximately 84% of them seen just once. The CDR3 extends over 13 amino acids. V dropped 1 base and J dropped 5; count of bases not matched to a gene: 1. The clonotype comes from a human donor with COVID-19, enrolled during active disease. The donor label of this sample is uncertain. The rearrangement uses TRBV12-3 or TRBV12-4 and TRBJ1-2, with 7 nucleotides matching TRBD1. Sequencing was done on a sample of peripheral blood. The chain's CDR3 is CASSLDRGYGYTF. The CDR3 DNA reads TGTGCCAGCAGTTTAGACAGGGGTTATGGCTACACCTTC.